The rows below give T cell receptor beta chains drawn from one sample of a study of T cells in Graves' hyperthyroidism and ophthalmopathy. A single record per CDR3 protein comes from TCRdb applying MiXCR to the multiplex PCR reads. In the table there are around 56,000 distinct CDR3 sequences, about 49% of which are singletons. Input material: blood. The receptors were sampled from a woman younger than 45 with Graves' ophthalmopathy. Both conserved end residues are part of each CDR3. The order of the fields is D gene, J gene, V gene, clone size, CDR3 protein, CDR3 DNA. The D gene is left open where the match is weak. The size field is filled for only some rows; it gives once, few, many or a size class.

TRBD2,TRBJ2-7,TRBV20-1,once,CSARDLERELNEQYF,TGCAGTGCTAGAGATCTGGAGCGGGAGCTAAACGAGCAGTACTTC
TRBD2,TRBJ2-1,TRBV20-1,-,CSATRASGGNEQFF,TGCAGTGCTACTCGGGCTAGCGGAGGGAATGAGCAGTTCTTC
TRBD1,TRBJ1-2,TRBV5-1,-,CASRSGTGSYGYTF,TGCGCCAGCAGATCCGGGACAGGGAGCTATGGCTACACCTTC
-,TRBJ2-5,TRBV7-9,-,CASSTIGSQETQYF,TGCGCCAGCAGCACCATTGGTAGCCAAGAGACCCAGTACTTC
-,TRBJ1-2,TRBV6-5,many,CASSYRGPAYGYTF,TGTGCCAGCAGTTACAGAGGGCCCGCGTATGGCTACACCTTC
TRBD2,TRBJ2-7,TRBV5-1,-,CASSLGSSGEGERYF,TGCGCCAGCAGCTTGGGCTCTAGCGGAGAGGGCGAGCGGTACTTC
-,TRBJ2-2,TRBV20-1,-,CSASRGAEPFF,TGCAGTGCTAGCCGCGGGGCGGAGCCGTTTTTT
TRBD2,TRBJ2-7,TRBV7-2,-,CASSSRTSGSHEQYF,TGTGCCAGCAGCTCTCGGACTAGCGGGAGCCACGAGCAGTACTTC
-,TRBJ2-3,TRBV5-1,many,CASSGTSGGPSTDTQYF,TGCGCCAGCAGCGGAACCTCCGGAGGCCCTAGCACAGATACGCAGTATTTT
TRBD2,TRBJ2-1,TRBV7-3,many,CASSLNAGGEQFF,TGTGCCAGCAGCTTAAACGCGGGAGGTGAGCAGTTCTTC